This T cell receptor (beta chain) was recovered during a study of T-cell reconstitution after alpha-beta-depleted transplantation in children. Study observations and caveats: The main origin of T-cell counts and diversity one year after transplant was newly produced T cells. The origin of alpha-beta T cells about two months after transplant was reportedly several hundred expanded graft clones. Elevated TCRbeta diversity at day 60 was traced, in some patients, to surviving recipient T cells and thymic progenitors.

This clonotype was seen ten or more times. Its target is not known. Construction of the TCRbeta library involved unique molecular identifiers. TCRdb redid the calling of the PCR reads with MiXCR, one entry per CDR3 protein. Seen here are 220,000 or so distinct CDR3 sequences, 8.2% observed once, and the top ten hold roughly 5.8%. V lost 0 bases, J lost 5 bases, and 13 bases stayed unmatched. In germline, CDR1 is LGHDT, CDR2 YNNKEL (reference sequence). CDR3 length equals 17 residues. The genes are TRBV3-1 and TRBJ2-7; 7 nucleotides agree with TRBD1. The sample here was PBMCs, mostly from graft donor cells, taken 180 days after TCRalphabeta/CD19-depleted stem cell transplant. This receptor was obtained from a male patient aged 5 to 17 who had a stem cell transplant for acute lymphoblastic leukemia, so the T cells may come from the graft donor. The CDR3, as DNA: TGTGCCAGCAGCCAAGAGGGGTCGAGGGGGCGTGATGACGAGCAGTACTTC. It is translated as CASSQEGSRGRDDEQYF.